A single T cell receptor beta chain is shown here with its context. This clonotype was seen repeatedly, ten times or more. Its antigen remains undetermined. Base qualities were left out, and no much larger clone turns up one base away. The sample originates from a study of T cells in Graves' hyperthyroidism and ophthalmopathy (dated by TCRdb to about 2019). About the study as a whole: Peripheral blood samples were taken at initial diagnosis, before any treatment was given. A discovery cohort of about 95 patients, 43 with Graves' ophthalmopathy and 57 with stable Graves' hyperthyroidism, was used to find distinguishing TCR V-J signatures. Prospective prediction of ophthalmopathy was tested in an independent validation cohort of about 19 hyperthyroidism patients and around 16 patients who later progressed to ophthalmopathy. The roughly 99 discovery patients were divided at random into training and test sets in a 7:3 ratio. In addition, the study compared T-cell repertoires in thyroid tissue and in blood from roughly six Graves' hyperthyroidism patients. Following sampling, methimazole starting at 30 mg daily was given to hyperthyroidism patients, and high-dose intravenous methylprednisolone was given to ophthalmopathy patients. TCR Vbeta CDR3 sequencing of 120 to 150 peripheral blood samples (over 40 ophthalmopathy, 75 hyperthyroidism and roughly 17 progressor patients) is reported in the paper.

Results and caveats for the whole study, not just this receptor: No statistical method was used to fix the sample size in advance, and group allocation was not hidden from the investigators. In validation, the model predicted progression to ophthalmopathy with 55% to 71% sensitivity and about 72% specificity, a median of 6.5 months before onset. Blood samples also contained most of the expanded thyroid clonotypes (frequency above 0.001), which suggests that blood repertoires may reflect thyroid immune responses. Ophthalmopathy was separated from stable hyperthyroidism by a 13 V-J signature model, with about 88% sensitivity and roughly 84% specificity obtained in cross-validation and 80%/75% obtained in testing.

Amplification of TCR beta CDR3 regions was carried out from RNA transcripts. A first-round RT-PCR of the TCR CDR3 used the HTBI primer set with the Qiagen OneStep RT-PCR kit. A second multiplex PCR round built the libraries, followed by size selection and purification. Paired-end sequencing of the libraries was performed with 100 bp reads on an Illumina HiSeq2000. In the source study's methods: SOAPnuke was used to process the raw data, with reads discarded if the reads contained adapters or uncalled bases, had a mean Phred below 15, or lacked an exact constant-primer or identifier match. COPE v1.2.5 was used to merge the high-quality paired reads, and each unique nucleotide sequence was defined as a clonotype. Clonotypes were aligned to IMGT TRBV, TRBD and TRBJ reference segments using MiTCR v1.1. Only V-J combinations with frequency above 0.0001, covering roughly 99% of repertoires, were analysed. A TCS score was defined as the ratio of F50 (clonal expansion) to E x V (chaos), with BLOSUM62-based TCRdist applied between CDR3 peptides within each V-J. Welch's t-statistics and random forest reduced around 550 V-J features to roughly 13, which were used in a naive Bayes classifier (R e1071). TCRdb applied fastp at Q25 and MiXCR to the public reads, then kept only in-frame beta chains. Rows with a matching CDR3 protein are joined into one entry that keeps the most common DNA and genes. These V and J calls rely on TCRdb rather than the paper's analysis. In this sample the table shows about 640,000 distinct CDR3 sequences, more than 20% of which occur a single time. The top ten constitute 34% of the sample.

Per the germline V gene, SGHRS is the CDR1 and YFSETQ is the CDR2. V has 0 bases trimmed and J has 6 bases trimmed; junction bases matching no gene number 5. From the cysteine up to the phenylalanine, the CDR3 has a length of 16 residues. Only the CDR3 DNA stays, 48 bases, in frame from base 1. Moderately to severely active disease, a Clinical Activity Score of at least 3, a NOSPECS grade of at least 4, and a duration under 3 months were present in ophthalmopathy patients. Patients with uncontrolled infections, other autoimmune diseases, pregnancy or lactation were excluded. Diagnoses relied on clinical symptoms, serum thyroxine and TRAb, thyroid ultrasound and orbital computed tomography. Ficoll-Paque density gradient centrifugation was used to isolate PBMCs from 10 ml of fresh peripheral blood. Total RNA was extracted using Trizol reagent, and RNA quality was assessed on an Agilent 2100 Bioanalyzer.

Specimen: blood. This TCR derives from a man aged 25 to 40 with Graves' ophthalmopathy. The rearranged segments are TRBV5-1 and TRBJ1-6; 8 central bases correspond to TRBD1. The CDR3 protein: CASSLAPGQVNSPLHF. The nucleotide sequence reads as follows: TGCGCCAGCAGCTTGGCCCCGGGACAGGTTAATTCACCCCTCCACTTT. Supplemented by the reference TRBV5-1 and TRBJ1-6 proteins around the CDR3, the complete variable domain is KAGVTQTPRYLIKTRGQQVTLSCSPISGHRSVSWYQQTPGQGLQFLFEYFSETQRNKGNFPGRFSGRQFSNSRSEMNVSTLELGDSALYLCASSLAPGQVNSPLHFGNGTRLTVT.